The clone carrying this TCR beta chain is categorized as medium-sized. Its target is unknown. Amplification of the TCR beta CDR3 was achieved through multiplex PCR with 32 V and 13 J primers. TCRdb redid the calling of the multiplex PCR reads with MiXCR, one entry per CDR3 protein. The data show approximately 6,000 distinct CDR3 sequences, with 22% seen just once and around a sixth held by the top ten. With approximately 600 ng used per sample, the template was genomic DNA from bulk tumor. Surgeons took several biopsies per primary tumor, spaced far apart, during surgery. Patients went through curative surgery, and their non-small cell lung cancer was untreated and newly diagnosed. Each donor was a newly diagnosed non-small cell lung cancer patient undergoing surgery with curative intent. The CDR3 covers 16 residues. V lost 2 bases and J lost 4; bases outside the gene matches: 4. The germline V gene has CDR1 KGHDR and CDR2 SFDVKD.

These data are taken from a study of immune heterogeneity within non-small cell lung tumors. Whole-study context: Histology included several squamous cell carcinomas, under 11 non-squamous carcinomas and 1 unspecified tumor. Study-level results: Within each patient, tumor sites shared identical dominant CDR3 beta clonotypes and also held site-unique high-frequency clones. Locally, T-cell clonality showed a moderate but significant correlation with tumor mutational burden measured at the same site (R about 0.34).

The TCR comes from a man between 60 and 75 years old with non-small cell lung cancer. Material: lung tumor tissue. This chain links TRBV24-1 with TRBJ2-1, with 10 bases aligning to TRBD2. The CDR3 DNA reads as TGTGCCACCAGTGATTGGGCTAGCGGGGGATACAATGAGCAGTTCTTC. Residues: CATSDWASGGYNEQFF.